This T cell receptor (beta chain) was sequenced during a study of T cells in Graves' hyperthyroidism and ophthalmopathy. V was pared by 0 bases and J by 6 bases, with 10 bases of the junction left unmatched. The CDR3 sequence is 16 residues long. Per the germline V gene, CDR1 is SGHRS and CDR2 is YFSETQ. This clonotype was detected a few times. Regions amplified from RNA transcripts were the TCR beta CDR3 regions. Using the HTBI primer set, a first-round RT-PCR was run on the TCR CDR3. Using its own MiXCR run on the multiplex PCR reads, TCRdb lists one record per CDR3 protein. The sample includes about 290,000 distinct CDR3 sequences, about a sixth of them seen just once.

The sample taken for sequencing was blood. V usage is TRBV5-1 and J usage is TRBJ2-5; 8 nucleotides match TRBD2. The sequence was obtained from a woman aged 55-75 years with Graves' ophthalmopathy. The CDR3 region is CASSLASGGAGKTQYF. CDR3 sequence (DNA): TGCGCCAGCAGCTTGGCCTCCGGGGGGGCCGGAAAGACCCAGTACTTC.